Included here is one T cell receptor beta chain sequence, with context. Following autologous stem cell transplantation, relapse occurred in every patient, and exposure to brentuximab vedotin varied. The study recorded best responses of complete response, partial response or progressive disease. Profiled with immunoSEQ multiplex PCR; TCRdb holds only in-frame clones, not every one. This table has 110,000 or so clones, about 89% appearing once. This record belongs to a study of PD-1 blockade in classical Hodgkin lymphoma. Per the germline V gene, CDR1 is LNHDA and CDR2 is SQIVND (reference sequence). This CDR3 has 15 residues. V shed 4 bases and J 2 bases; nucleotides not matched to a gene: 5.

This TCR derives from a human donor with classical Hodgkin lymphoma. Sequencing used peripheral blood mononuclear cells (PBMCs), obtained before the second cycle of nivolumab. The chain carries TRBV19 and TRBJ1-2; 9 bases fit TRBD1. CDR3 DNA: TGTGCCAGTAGTAGCGCCGGGACAGGGAACTATGGCTACACCTTC. This encodes CASSSAGTGNYGYTF.